The rows below give T cell receptor beta chains drawn from one sample of a study of blood T cell repertoires in COVID-19. Assay used: immunoSEQ multiplex PCR; TCRdb lists only in-frame clones, some missing. The repertoire has fewer than 300,000 clones, about 86% of them found once; the top ten carry 2.5% to 3%. Sequenced input: peripheral blood. These receptors all come from a woman aged 60-75 years with active or convalescent COVID-19. CDR3s include the opening cysteine and the closing phenylalanine or tryptophan. Each record gives: V gene, J gene, CDR3 protein.

>TRBV6-5|TRBJ1-2
CASSRTDRGGYGYTF
>TRBV19|TRBJ1-5
CASSIEGLSNQPQHF
>TRBV2|TRBJ2-4
CASSEPSGQGLAKNIQYF
>TRBV19|TRBJ2-7
CASSTGDSYEQYF
>TRBV9|TRBJ2-2
CASSVVGDTNTGELFF
>TRBV6-5|TRBJ1-4
CASNRVNEKLFF
>TRBV18|TRBJ1-1
CASSNAGGYLIRTEAFF
>TRBV9|TRBJ2-6
CASSTETGRSGANVLTF
>TRBV5-6|TRBJ1-1
CASSFWGQAGTEAFF
>TRBV5-1|TRBJ1-6
CASSYRGSDNSPLHF
>TRBV11-2|TRBJ2-3
CASRRGGGTDTQYF
>TRBV2|TRBJ1-2
CASSEWTGTGYTF
>TRBV3-1/TRBV3-2|TRBJ2-1
CASSHPGLSNEQFF
>TRBV27|TRBJ2-7
CASSLKGQGAYEQYF
>TRBV14|TRBJ1-2
CASSHRQGGNGYTF
>TRBV25-1|TRBJ1-1
CASSSLGQNTEAFF
>TRBV18|TRBJ1-6
CASSPSRDSNSPLHF
>TRBV5-5|TRBJ1-1
CASSWGDRVNTEAFF
>TRBV7-9|TRBJ2-1
CASSLGGLGNEQFF
>TRBV19|TRBJ2-1
CACRGAGIGQFF
>TRBV6-1|TRBJ2-7
CASSEATTAYEQYF
>TRBV7-9|TRBJ2-1
CASSWTSGVYNEQFF
>TRBV4-2|TRBJ2-3
CASSPRAHGAGTDTQYF
>TRBV6-1|TRBJ2-3
CASSEWLELAEDTQYF
>TRBV2|TRBJ1-6
CASRDRVSGSPLHF
>TRBV27|TRBJ1-1
CASSFDRGSTEAFF
>TRBV4-3|TRBJ2-5
CASSQDRSGGAFRTQYF
>TRBV7-9|TRBJ2-3
CASSPGGSGGAADTQYF
>TRBV19|TRBJ2-5
CASSVRELSETQYF
>TRBV10-3|TRBJ1-1
CAISVPPGTEAFF
>TRBV10-3|TRBJ2-5
CAISDPQGEQETQYF
>TRBV11-1|TRBJ2-5
CASSLARGSRSSEETQYF
>TRBV3-1/TRBV3-2|TRBJ2-7
CASSQFIGQSSSEQYF
>TRBV4-2|TRBJ2-5
CASSQDRTVETQYF
>TRBV7-2|TRBJ1-2
CASSREGHSYGYTF
>TRBV6-5|TRBJ2-1
CASSLPGLAFNEQFF
>TRBV4-1|TRBJ1-2
CASSPGGTVRRGYTF
>TRBV6-5|TRBJ1-5
CASSPPGRGQPQHF
>TRBV6-1|TRBJ1-4
CASSEAWTGFATNEKLFF
>TRBV11-2|TRBJ2-7
CASSPQLAGIVAEQYF
>TRBV5-6|TRBJ1-3
CASSLGGTGPISGNTIYF
>TRBV6-1|TRBJ1-1
CASSETGLNTEAFF
>TRBV6-5|TRBJ2-7
CASSWVGGDVEQYF
>TRBV11-2|TRBJ1-2
CASSLDSGANRGYGYTF
>TRBV12-3/TRBV12-4|TRBJ1-6
CASSRQGGSPLHF
>TRBV19|TRBJ2-7
CASSPTSGGYEQYF
>TRBV27|TRBJ1-2
CASSLSWSQGNYGYTF
>TRBV7-3|TRBJ2-2
CASSYRGSTGELFF
>TRBV5-6|TRBJ2-7
CASSLTPAGSGYEQYF
>TRBV12-3/TRBV12-4|TRBJ2-2
CASSAGLTGELFF
>TRBV6-4|TRBJ1-5
CASSGWDIFNQPQHF
>TRBV3-1/TRBV3-2|TRBJ2-5
CASSPGIPAQYF
>TRBV6-1|TRBJ1-2
CASSEEQGFGYTF
>TRBV7-8|TRBJ2-2
CASSSSGGANTGELFF